The 15 T cell receptor beta chains given below trace back to one sample, sequenced in a study of read filtering for tumor transcriptome and immune sequencing. Molecular barcoded adaptors covering alpha/delta and beta/gamma chains were used on around 400 ng RNA. TCRdb re-analysed the reads in MiXCR, keeping a single row per CDR3 protein. The sample includes 35,000 to 40,000 distinct CDR3 sequences, about 13% of them seen just once. Material: a population of CD138-negative cells sorted from bone marrow. The receptors shown here come from a donor over 35 with multiple myeloma.

In this sample, this clonotype turned up many times. The chain combines TRBV5-1 with TRBJ2-7; either TRBD1 or TRBD2 may supply D (5 bases each). The V gene lost 4 bases and the J gene lost 0 bases, with 23 bases spanning the gap. The CDR3 loop spans 18 amino acids. Germline-derived CDR1 and CDR2 are SGHRS and YFSETQ. The CDR3 DNA follows: TGCGCCAGCAGCCCTACGAGGTATGGGGGAACCCGCTCCTACGAGCAGTACTTC. Translating gives CASSPTRYGGTRSYEQYF.

This clonotype was detected many times. The chain couples TRBV5-1 to TRBJ2-2, with a weak D call TRBD1 (5 bases). The germline CDR1 and CDR2 sequences are SGHRS and YFSETQ. This CDR3 is built from 13 residues. Trimming stripped 4 bases from V and 5 bases from J, with 9 bases between. CDR3 in amino acids: CASSARETGELFF. The CDR3 nucleotides read TGCGCCAGCAGCGCCAGGGAAACCGGGGAGCTGTTTTTT.

This clonotype was recorded many times. The CDR3 DNA is TGTGCCAGCAGTTGGGACAGCCTCCGACCATCCTACGAGCAGTACTTC. Translating it yields CASSWDSLRPSYEQYF. The V gene is TRBV28, the J gene TRBJ2-7, with TRBD1 matching over 7 bases. The trim removed 4 bases at V and 1 base at J, leaving 10 bases unmatched. Germline V gene lookup returns CDR1 MDHEN and CDR2 SYDVKM. CDR3 size: 16 residues.

This clonotype appeared a few times. The chain joins TRBV29-1 to TRBJ2-7; 7 nucleotides line up with TRBD1. The CDR3 contains 13 residues. CDR1 and CDR2 (germline): SQVTM, ANQGSEA. The trim removed 1 base at V and 2 bases at J, leaving 2 bases unmatched. The CDR3: CSVEGDSAYEQYF. CDR3 bases: TGCAGCGTTGAAGGGGACAGTGCCTACGAGCAGTACTTC.

In this sample, this clonotype turned up many times. The CDR3 DNA reads as TGCAGCGTTGAGAGGACTAGCGGGAGGAATGAGCAGTTCTTC. As protein: CSVERTSGRNEQFF. The chain employs TRBV29-1 and TRBJ2-1; 14 bases agree with TRBD2. Germline loops: CDR1 SQVTM, CDR2 ANQGSEA. V gave up 3 bases and J gave up 7 bases; unmatched junction bases: 2. The CDR3 extends over 14 amino acids.

This clonotype has a handful of counts. This chain uses TRBV28 with TRBJ1-2, with TRBD1 identical over 10 bases. From germline, CDR1 is MDHEN and CDR2 SYDVKM. V was clipped by 5 bases and J by 3 bases; unmatched bases: 9. This CDR3 region has 16 residues. The CDR3 sequence is CASSPSGTGAYYGYTF. The DNA of the CDR3 is TGTGCCAGCAGTCCGTCCGGGACAGGGGCCTACTATGGCTACACCTTC.

As concerns this clonotype: At one of its ends the junction is not consistent with the germline gene, which may arise from a read error. DNA for the CDR3: TGTGCCAGCAGCCCTCCCTTTGGGCGCGGAAGGGGGGATGAGCAATTCTTC. Amino acids: CASSPPFGRGRGDEQFF. The chain joins TRBV7-9 to TRBJ2-1; D might be TRBD1 or TRBD2, each matching 6 bases. Germline lookup yields CDR1 SEHNR and CDR2 FQNEAQ (reference sequence). The CDR3 has 17 amino acids.

This clonotype was picked up many times. A clone one base away is much larger, so this may be a read error. The V gene is TRBV11-1, the J gene TRBJ2-1, with D unresolved. V was clipped by 3 bases and J by 5 bases, with 2 bases between them. CDR3 length: 11 residues. Germline-derived CDR1 and CDR2 are SGHAT and FQDESV (reference sequence). CDR3 sequence: CASSFNNEQFF. The DNA of the CDR3 is TGTGCCAGCAGCTTCAACAATGAGCAGTTCTTC. Filled out from reference TRBV11-1 and TRBJ2-1, the complete variable domain reads EAEVAQSPRYKITEKSQAVAFWCDPISGHATLYWYRQILGQGPELLVQFQDESVVDDSQLPKDRFSAERLKGVDSTLKIQPAELGDSAMYLCASSFNNEQFFGPGTRLTVL.

This clonotype was detected only a few times. The chain has TRBV30 and TRBJ1-2; TRBD1 matches 7 bases. The CDR3 contains 13 residues. The junction had 6 bases not matched to a gene; V was cut back by 0 bases and J by 8 bases. In germline, CDR1 is GTSNPN, CDR2 SVGIG (reference sequence). This chain's CDR3 is CAWSVRRGLGYTF. CDR3 nucleotide sequence: TGTGCCTGGAGTGTACGGAGGGGGCTGGGCTACACCTTC.

This chain links TRBV19 with TRBJ2-6, with 9 nucleotides matching TRBD1. Germline V gives CDR1 LNHDA, CDR2 SQIVND (reference sequence). This CDR3 is built from 17 residues. V was clipped by 5 bases and J by 2 bases; unmatched bases: 7. CDR3 coding DNA: TGTGCCAGTAGTTCCGGGACAGGGATTGCTGGGGCCAACGTCCTGACTTTC. Protein product: CASSSGTGIAGANVLTF.

This clonotype was recorded many times. The CDR3 region is CASSYGTGAWEKLFF. The CDR3 region has the DNA TGTGCCAGCAGTTACGGGACAGGGGCATGGGAAAAACTGTTTTTT. This chain links TRBV6-6 with TRBJ1-4; 10 positions agree with TRBD1. CDR3 length: 15 amino acids. Germline V lookup: CDR1 MNHNY, CDR2 SVGAGI (reference sequence). Trimming at V came to 2 bases and at J to 8 bases, leaving 5 bases not matched to a gene.

Details on this clonotype: This may be a read error, as it is one base from a much larger clone. The rearrangement joins TRBV28 to TRBJ1-2, with 8 bases aligning to TRBD1. The junction had 14 bases not matched to a gene; V was cut back by 5 bases and J by 3 bases. Germline CDR1 reads MDHEN; CDR2 reads SYDVKM. The CDR3 spans 17 residues. Here the CDR3 reads CASSPRTGPTIHYGYTF. CDR3 sequence (DNA): TGTGCCAGCAGTCCCCGGACAGGGCCTACTATACACTATGGCTACACCTTC.

This clonotype came up many times. The chain has TRBV7-2 and TRBJ1-5, with TRBD1 matching over 7 bases. Germline-derived CDR1 and CDR2 are SGHTA and FQGNSA. V gave up 5 bases and J gave up 5 bases; unmatched junction bases: 9. This CDR3 is 15 amino acids long. The DNA of the CDR3 is TGTGCCAGCAGCCCGCTCGGACAGGTCTATCAGCCCCAGCATTTT. Translating gives CASSPLGQVYQPQHF.

This clonotype was counted ten times or more. The chain links TRBV29-1 to TRBJ2-3; the match to TRBD1 covers 8 bases. The CDR3 contains 14 residues. Losses at the gene ends were 4 bases for V and 6 bases for J; bases not matched to a gene: 9. Germline CDR1 reads SQVTM; CDR2 reads ANQGSEA. The DNA of the CDR3 is TGCAGCGTTGTTAAGACAGGGGCTGCGGATACGCAGTATTTT. This gives the protein CSVVKTGAADTQYF.

The table lists this clonotype with many counts. The V gene is TRBV20-1, the J gene TRBJ2-1; no reliable D call. Germline CDR1 DFQATT, CDR2 SNEGSKA (reference sequence). This CDR3 is 14 amino acids long. The CDR3 is CSPQSEFSYNEQFF. CDR3 DNA: TGCAGCCCCCAGAGCGAGTTTTCCTACAATGAGCAGTTCTTC.